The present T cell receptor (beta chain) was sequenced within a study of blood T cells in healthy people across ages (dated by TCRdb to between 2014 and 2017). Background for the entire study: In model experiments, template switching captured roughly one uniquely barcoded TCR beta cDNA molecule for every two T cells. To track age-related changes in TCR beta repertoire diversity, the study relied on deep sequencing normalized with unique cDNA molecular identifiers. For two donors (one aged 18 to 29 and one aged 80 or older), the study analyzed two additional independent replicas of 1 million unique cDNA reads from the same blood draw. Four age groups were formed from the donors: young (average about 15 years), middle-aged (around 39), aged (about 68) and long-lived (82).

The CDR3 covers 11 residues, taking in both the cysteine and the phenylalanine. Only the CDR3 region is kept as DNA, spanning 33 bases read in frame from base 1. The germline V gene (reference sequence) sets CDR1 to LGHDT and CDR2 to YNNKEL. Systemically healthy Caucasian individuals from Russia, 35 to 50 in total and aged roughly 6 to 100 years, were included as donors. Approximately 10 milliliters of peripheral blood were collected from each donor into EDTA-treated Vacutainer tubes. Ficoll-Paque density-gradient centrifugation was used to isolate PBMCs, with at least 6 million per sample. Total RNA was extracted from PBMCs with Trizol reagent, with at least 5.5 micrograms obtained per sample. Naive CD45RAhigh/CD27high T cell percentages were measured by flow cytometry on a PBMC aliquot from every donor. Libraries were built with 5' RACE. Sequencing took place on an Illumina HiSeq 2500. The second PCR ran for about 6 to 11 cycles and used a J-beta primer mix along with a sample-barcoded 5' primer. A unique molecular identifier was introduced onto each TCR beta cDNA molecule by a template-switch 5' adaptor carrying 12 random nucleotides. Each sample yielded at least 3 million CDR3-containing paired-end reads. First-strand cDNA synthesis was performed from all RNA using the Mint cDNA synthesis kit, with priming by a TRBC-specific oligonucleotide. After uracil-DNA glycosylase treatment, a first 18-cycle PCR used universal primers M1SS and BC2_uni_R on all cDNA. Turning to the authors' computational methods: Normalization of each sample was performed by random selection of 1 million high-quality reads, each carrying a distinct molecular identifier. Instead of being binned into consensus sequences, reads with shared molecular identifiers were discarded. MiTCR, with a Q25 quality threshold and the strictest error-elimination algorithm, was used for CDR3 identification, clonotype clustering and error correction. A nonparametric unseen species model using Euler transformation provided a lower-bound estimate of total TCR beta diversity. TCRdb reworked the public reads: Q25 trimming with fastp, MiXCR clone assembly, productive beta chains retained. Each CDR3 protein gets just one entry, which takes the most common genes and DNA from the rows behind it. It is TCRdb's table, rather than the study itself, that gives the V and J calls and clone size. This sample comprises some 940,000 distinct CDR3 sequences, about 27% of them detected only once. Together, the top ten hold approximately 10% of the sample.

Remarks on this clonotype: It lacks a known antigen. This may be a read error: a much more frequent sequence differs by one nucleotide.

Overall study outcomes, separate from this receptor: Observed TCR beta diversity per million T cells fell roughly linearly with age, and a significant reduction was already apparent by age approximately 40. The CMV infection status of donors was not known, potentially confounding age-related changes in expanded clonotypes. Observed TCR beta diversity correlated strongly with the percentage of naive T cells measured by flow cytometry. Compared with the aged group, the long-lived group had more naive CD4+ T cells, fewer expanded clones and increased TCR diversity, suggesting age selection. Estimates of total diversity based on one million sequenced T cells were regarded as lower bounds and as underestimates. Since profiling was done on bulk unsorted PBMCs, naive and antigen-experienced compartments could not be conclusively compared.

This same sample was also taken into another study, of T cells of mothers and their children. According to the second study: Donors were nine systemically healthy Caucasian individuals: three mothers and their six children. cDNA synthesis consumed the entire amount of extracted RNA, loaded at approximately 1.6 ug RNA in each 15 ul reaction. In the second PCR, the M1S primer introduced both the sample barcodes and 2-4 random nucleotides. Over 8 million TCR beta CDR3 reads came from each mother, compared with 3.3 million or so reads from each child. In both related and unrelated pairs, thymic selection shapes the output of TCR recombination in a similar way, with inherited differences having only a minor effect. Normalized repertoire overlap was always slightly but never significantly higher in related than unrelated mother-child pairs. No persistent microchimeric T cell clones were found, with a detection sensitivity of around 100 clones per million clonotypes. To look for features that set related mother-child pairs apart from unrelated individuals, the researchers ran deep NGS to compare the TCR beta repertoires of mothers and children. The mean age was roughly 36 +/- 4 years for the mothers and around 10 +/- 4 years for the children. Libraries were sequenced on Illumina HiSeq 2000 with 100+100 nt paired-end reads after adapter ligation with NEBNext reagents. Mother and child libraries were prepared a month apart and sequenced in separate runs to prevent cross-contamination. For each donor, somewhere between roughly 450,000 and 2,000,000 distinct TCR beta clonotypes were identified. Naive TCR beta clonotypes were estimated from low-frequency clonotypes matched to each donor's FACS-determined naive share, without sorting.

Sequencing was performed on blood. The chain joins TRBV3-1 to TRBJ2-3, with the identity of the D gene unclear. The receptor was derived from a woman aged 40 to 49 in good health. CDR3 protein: CASNQDALKYF. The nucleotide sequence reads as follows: TGTGCCAGCAACCAAGACGCCTTGAAGTATTTT.